The 2 T cell receptor beta chains below come from one sample, sequenced in a study of blood T cell repertoires in COVID-19. Here immunoSEQ multiplex PCR was the method, and the copy in TCRdb shows in-frame clones only, minus some. The sample consists of 330,000 or so clones, 87% of them appearing once. Sample: PBMCs or T cells enriched from blood (not recorded which). Receptors were obtained from a woman aged 25 to 39 who had recovered from COVID-19.

This rearrangement joins TRBV9 to TRBJ2-7, with 8 positions matching TRBD1. The length of the CDR3 is 14 residues. In germline, CDR1 is SGDLS, CDR2 YYNGEE. The V and J ends lost 4 bases and 3 bases, in that order; junction bases with no gene match: 6. For the CDR3, the DNA is TGTGCCAGCAGCTCCACTACAGGGGGCTACGAGCAGTACTTC. Residues: CASSSTTGGYEQYF.

The V gene is TRBV18, the J gene TRBJ1-1, with 7 positions matching TRBD1. Per germline, CDR1 KGHSH and CDR2 LQKENI. This CDR3 has 13 residues. Unmatched junction bases numbered 2, after V lost 1 base and J lost 6 bases. The CDR3 loop is CASSPQGAAEAFF. The CDR3, as DNA: TGTGCCAGCTCACCACAGGGGGCCGCTGAAGCTTTCTTT.